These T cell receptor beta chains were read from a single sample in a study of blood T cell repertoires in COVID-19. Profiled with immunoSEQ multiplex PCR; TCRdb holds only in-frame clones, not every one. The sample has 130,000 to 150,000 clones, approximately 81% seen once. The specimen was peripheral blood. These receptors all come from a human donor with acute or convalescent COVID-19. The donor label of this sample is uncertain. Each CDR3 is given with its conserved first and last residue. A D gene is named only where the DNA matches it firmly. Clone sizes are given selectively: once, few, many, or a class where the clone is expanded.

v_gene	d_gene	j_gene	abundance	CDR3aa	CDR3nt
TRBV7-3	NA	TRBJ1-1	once	CASSLNLGAKGEAFF	TGTGCCAGCAGCTTAAATTTGGGGGCTAAGGGTGAAGCTTTCTTT
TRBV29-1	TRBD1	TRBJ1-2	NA	CSVESLGQGDGGYTF	TGCAGCGTTGAAAGTTTGGGACAGGGAGATGGTGGCTACACCTTC
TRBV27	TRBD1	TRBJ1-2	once	CASSLFGTGGAGDYGYTF	TGTGCCAGCAGTTTATTCGGGACAGGGGGCGCCGGGGACTATGGCTACACCTTC
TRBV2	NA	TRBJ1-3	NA	CASSQGSSGNTIYF	TGTGCCAGCAGTCAGGGGAGCTCTGGAAACACCATATATTTT
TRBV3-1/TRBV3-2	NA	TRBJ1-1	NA	CASSQEATEAFF	TGTGCCAGCAGCCAAGAAGCGACTGAAGCTTTCTTT
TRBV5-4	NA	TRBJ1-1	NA	CASSSNMNTEAFF	TGTGCCAGCAGCTCCAACATGAACACTGAAGCTTTCTTT
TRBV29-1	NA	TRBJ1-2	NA	CSVGYRNYGYTF	TGCAGCGTAGGCTACAGGAACTATGGCTACACCTTC
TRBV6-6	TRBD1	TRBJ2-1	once	CASSYSGTGGYEQFF	TGTGCCAGCAGTTACTCAGGGACAGGGGGATATGAGCAGTTCTTC
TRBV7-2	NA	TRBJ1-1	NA	CASSLDGVSGTFF	TGTGCCAGCAGCTTAGATGGGGTCAGCGGAACTTTCTTT
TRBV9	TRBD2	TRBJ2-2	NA	CASSLRLALFGELFF	TGTGCCAGCAGCTTAAGACTAGCTTTATTCGGGGAGCTGTTTTTT
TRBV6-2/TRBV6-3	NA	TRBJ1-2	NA	CASSYSGPYYGYTF	TGTGCCAGCAGTTACTCGGGGCCTTACTATGGCTACACCTTC
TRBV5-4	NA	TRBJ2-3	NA	CASTSRGTQDTQYF	TGTGCCAGCACCTCGAGAGGGACACAAGATACGCAGTATTTT
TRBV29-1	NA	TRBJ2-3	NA	CSVEGQDTDTQYF	TGCAGCGTTGAGGGGCAGGACACAGATACGCAGTATTTT
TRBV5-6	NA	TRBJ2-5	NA	CASSLVEGAVETQYF	TGTGCCAGCAGCTTGGTGGAGGGGGCGGTGGAGACCCAGTACTTC
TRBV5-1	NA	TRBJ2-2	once	CASSLALLLPGELFF	TGCGCCAGCAGCTTGGCCCTGCTACTTCCCGGGGAGCTGTTTTTT
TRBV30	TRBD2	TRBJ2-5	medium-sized	CAWERGLETQYF	TGTGCCTGGGAGCGGGGTTTAGAGACCCAGTACTTC
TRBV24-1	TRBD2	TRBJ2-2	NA	CATSGPGLAGRNTGELFF	TGTGCCACCAGTGGTCCGGGACTAGCGGGGCGGAACACCGGGGAGCTGTTTTTT
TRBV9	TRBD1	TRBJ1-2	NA	CASSVEGGASYGYTF	TGTGCCAGCAGCGTCGAAGGGGGCGCGAGCTATGGCTACACCTTC
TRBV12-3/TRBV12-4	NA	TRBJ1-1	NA	CASSLGHLEAFF	TGTGCCAGCAGTTTGGGACACCTTGAAGCTTTCTTT
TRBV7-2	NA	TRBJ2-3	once	CASSLVGSLSTDTQYF	TGTGCCAGCAGCTTAGTAGGTAGCCTGAGCACAGATACGCAGTATTTT
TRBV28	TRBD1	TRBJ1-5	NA	CATQGVGSNQPQHF	TGTGCCACACAGGGGGTCGGGAGCAATCAGCCCCAGCATTTT
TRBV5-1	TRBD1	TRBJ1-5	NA	CASSSTGGFGQPQHF	TGCGCCAGCAGCTCGACAGGGGGATTCGGTCAGCCCCAGCATTTT